A selection of T cell receptor beta chains follows, all from one sample in a study of blood T cell repertoires in COVID-19. Using immunoSEQ multiplex PCR, the repertoire was profiled, and TCRdb retains in-frame clones only, with some absent. The repertoire holds about 200,000 clones, with over 75% as singletons. The sample taken for sequencing was peripheral blood. These receptors all come from a human donor in a cohort sampled during active COVID-19. Each CDR3 is given with its conserved first and last residue. The order of the fields is J gene, clone size, D gene, V gene, CDR3 protein, CDR3 DNA. A D gene is named only where the DNA matches it firmly. Size is omitted from some rows. Given values are once, few, many or a class for expanded clones.

TRBJ1-2 NA NA TRBV19 CASSIRGARQVYGYTF TGTGCCAGTAGTATACGGGGGGCCAGGCAAGTCTATGGCTACACCTTC
TRBJ2-3 many TRBD2 TRBV4-2 CASSRERGRNTQYF TGTGCCAGCAGCCGGGAGCGGGGGAGGAATACGCAGTATTTT
TRBJ2-7 NA TRBD1 TRBV2 CASSLGTGFPYEQYF TGTGCCAGCAGCCTCGGGACAGGCTTTCCCTACGAGCAGTACTTC
TRBJ2-3 NA TRBD2 TRBV4-3 CASSRGSGGEDTQYF TGCGCCAGCAGCCGAGGTAGCGGGGGGGAAGATACGCAGTATTTT
TRBJ1-2 NA TRBD1 TRBV7-8 CASTPGRGQGYGYTF TGTGCCAGCACCCCTGGGAGAGGACAGGGCTATGGCTACACCTTC
TRBJ2-7 NA TRBD2 TRBV19 CASRPTSYSSYEQYF TGTGCCAGTAGGCCGACTAGCTACAGCTCCTACGAGCAGTACTTC
TRBJ1-1 NA NA TRBV5-1 CASNYWGGPEAFF TGCGCCAGCAACTACTGGGGGGGCCCTGAAGCTTTCTTT
TRBJ1-3 NA TRBD1 TRBV19 CASNRQGRNTIYF TGTGCCAGTAACCGACAGGGGAGAAACACCATATATTTT
TRBJ2-6 NA TRBD1 TRBV5-5 CASNAGTGKSSGANVLTF TGTGCCAGCAACGCCGGGACAGGGAAGAGCTCTGGGGCCAACGTCCTGACTTTC
TRBJ2-2 NA TRBD2 TRBV20-1 CSASKAGGPGELFF TGCAGTGCTAGTAAAGCGGGAGGACCCGGGGAGCTGTTTTTT
TRBJ1-6 NA TRBD1 TRBV10-3 CAISESKGAAGSSPLHF TGTGCCATCAGTGAGTCGAAGGGGGCGGCTGGTAGTTCACCCCTCCACTTT
TRBJ2-2 NA TRBD1 TRBV24-1 CATSASRTGFTGELFF TGTGCCACCAGTGCTTCCCGGACAGGGTTCACCGGGGAGCTGTTTTTT
TRBJ1-1 NA NA TRBV19 CASSIERTTNEAFF TGTGCCAGTAGTATAGAAAGGACAACGAATGAAGCTTTCTTT
TRBJ2-7 NA NA TRBV5-1 CASSSQLQGSYEQYF TGCGCCAGCAGCTCACAACTCCAGGGCAGCTACGAGCAGTACTTC
TRBJ2-7 NA NA TRBV11-2 CASSSRTAYEQYF TGTGCCAGCAGTTCGCGGACAGCCTACGAGCAGTACTTC
TRBJ1-1 NA NA TRBV7-3 CASSLGSLMNTEAFF TGTGCCAGCAGCCTCGGTTCACTAATGAACACTGAAGCTTTCTTT
TRBJ2-2 NA NA TRBV28 CASRFRDKNTGELFF TGTGCCAGCAGGTTCCGGGACAAGAACACCGGGGAGCTGTTTTTT
TRBJ2-7 NA TRBD1 TRBV5-6 CASSLGQGQVEQYF TGTGCCAGCAGCTTGGGACAGGGGCAGGTCGAGCAGTACTTC
TRBJ2-6 NA NA TRBV27 CASSFGGSGANVLTF TGTGCCAGCAGTTTCGGCGGCTCTGGGGCCAACGTCCTGACTTTC
TRBJ1-5 NA TRBD1 TRBV27 CASSLSFRGRQPQHF TGTGCCAGCAGTTTATCTTTCAGGGGGCGTCAGCCCCAGCATTTT
TRBJ1-2 NA NA TRBV9 CASSSLRAGGGYGYTF TGTGCCAGCAGCTCACTGAGGGCGGGAGGGGGCTATGGCTACACCTTC
TRBJ1-3 NA NA TRBV30 CAWSPSSFYTIYF TGTGCCTGGAGTCCTAGTAGCTTTTACACCATATATTTT
TRBJ1-3 NA NA TRBV19 CASSISGESGNTIYF TGTGCCAGTAGTATAAGCGGGGAGAGTGGAAACACCATATATTTT
TRBJ1-5 few TRBD1 TRBV7-9 CASSLQAGGQPQHF TGTGCCAGCAGCTTACAAGCAGGGGGTCAGCCCCAGCATTTT
TRBJ1-1 NA NA TRBV28 CASSLGQIEAFF TGTGCCAGCAGTTTAGGACAAATTGAAGCTTTCTTT
TRBJ2-3 NA NA TRBV7-9 CASSGGYRSTDTQYF TGTGCCAGCAGCGGTGGTTACAGAAGCACAGATACGCAGTATTTT
TRBJ1-5 once NA TRBV20-1 CSASLAIRTSSNQPQHF TGCAGTGCTAGTCTAGCCATTAGGACGAGTAGCAATCAGCCCCAGCATTTT
TRBJ2-5 NA NA TRBV10-3 CAISGRATGPQETQYF TGTGCCATCAGTGGACGGGCCACAGGGCCACAAGAGACCCAGTACTTC
TRBJ1-4 NA TRBD1 TRBV18 CASSPPGGARGLEKLFF TGTGCCAGCTCACCACCGGGTGGGGCGAGGGGGCTTGAAAAACTGTTTTTT
TRBJ1-4 NA NA TRBV7-2 CASSLAGLANEKLFF TGTGCCAGCAGCTTAGCGGGGCTTGCTAATGAAAAACTGTTTTTT
TRBJ2-7 NA TRBD2 TRBV5-1 CASSYSGLAGGSNEQYF TGCGCCAGCAGCTACTCGGGACTAGCGGGTGGGTCGAACGAGCAGTACTTC
TRBJ1-2 NA TRBD1 TRBV29-1 CSVEQGAGGYTF TGCAGCGTTGAGCAGGGGGCGGGTGGCTACACCTTC
TRBJ2-6 NA NA TRBV21-1 CASSKFGIDRASSGANVLTF TGTGCCAGCAGCAAATTCGGCATAGACAGGGCAAGCTCTGGGGCCAACGTCCTGACTTTC
TRBJ1-2 many NA TRBV12-3/TRBV12-4 CASSVQGKYGYTF TGTGCCAGCAGTGTACAGGGAAAGTACGGCTACACCTTC
TRBJ1-2 NA NA TRBV6-2/TRBV6-3 CASSYSISGNGYTF TGTGCCAGCAGTTACTCGATTTCGGGGAATGGCTACACCTTC
TRBJ1-3 NA NA TRBV4-1 CASSQDNPDSGNTIYF TGCGCCAGCAGCCAAGACAATCCAGATTCTGGAAACACCATATATTTT
TRBJ2-1 NA TRBD2 TRBV10-3 CAIRLAAGDEQFF TGTGCCATTCGACTAGCCGCTGGCGATGAGCAGTTCTTC
TRBJ2-7 NA NA TRBV20-1 CSATRVRQYF TGCAGTGCAACCCGGGTGCGGCAGTACTTC
TRBJ2-2 NA TRBD1 TRBV3-1/TRBV3-2 CASSARTGAGGELFF TGTGCCAGCAGCGCCCGGACAGGGGCGGGCGGGGAGCTGTTTTTT
TRBJ1-1 NA NA TRBV27 CASSFLAENTEAFF TGTGCCAGCAGTTTCCTCGCAGAGAACACTGAAGCTTTCTTT
TRBJ2-3 NA TRBD2 TRBV6-5 CASSPGTRDTQYF TGTGCCAGCAGTCCCGGGACTAGGGATACGCAGTATTTT
TRBJ1-2 NA NA TRBV7-9 CASSETNYGYTF TGTGCCAGCAGCGAGACTAACTATGGCTACACCTTC
TRBJ2-7 NA NA TRBV6-5 CASRSDSSRYEQYF TGTGCCAGCAGGAGCGACAGTTCCCGCTACGAGCAGTACTTC
TRBJ1-4 NA NA TRBV6-1 CASSEPSGGTNEKLFF TGTGCCAGCAGTGAGCCATCCGGGGGGACTAATGAAAAACTGTTTTTT
TRBJ2-3 NA NA TRBV19 CASTPRVYPPLTDTQYF TGTGCCAGTACCCCCCGGGTTTACCCCCCACTCACAGATACGCAGTATTTT